Each of the 23 T cell receptor beta chains below was sequenced from the same sample in a study of HIV-infected patients and healthy controls. All unsorted peripheral T cells were captured because whole blood was used without fractionation. Alpha and beta constant-region primers primed reverse transcription of about 500 ng RNA. Each of the alpha and beta chains got its own library through chain-specific third strand synthesis with indices. From the 5' RACE reads, TCRdb called clonotypes with MiXCR, one entry per CDR3 protein. The sample records roughly 4,200 distinct CDR3 sequences, about 14% being singletons. Here the sequenced sample was blood, taken before antiretroviral therapy. The receptors stem from an adult with HIV infection.

In its sample, this clonotype ranks as medium-sized (0.01 to 0.1%). The V call is TRBV3-1, the J call TRBJ2-5, with D possibly being TRBD1 (7 bases). The CDR3 runs to 15 residues. Germline loops: CDR1 LGHDT, CDR2 YNNKEL (reference sequence). Trimming shortened V by 3 bases and J by 3 bases, and 14 bases separated the two germline ends. The CDR3 loop reads CASSQFAGQKETQYF. In nucleotides, the CDR3 is TGTGCCAGCAGCCAGTTTGCGGGACAGAAAGAGACCCAGTACTTC.

This clonotype counts as medium-sized (0.01 to 0.1%). This sequence joins TRBV6-5 and TRBJ2-1; 8 bases fit TRBD2. J gave up 0 bases and V 5 bases, and 0 bases lay outside the gene matches. CDR1 and CDR2 (germline): MNHEY, SVGAGI. This CDR3 spans 14 amino acids. CDR3 amino acids: CASSREGSYNEQFF. In DNA, the CDR3 is TGTGCCAGCAGTCGGGAGGGCTCCTACAATGAGCAGTTCTTC.

There are many counts of this clonotype. The chain uses TRBV10-3 and TRBJ1-2, with a possible D match to TRBD1 (5 bases). CDR3 size: 13 residues. Trimming took off 3 bases at V and 4 bases at J, with 9 bases between the two ends. CDR1 and CDR2 from the germline V gene are ENHRY and SYGVKD. The CDR3 region has the DNA TGTGCCATCAGTGAAGAGGGACGCTATGGCTACACCTTC. Protein sequence: CAISEEGRYGYTF.

This clonotype is medium-sized within its sample. The V and J genes are TRBV24-1 and TRBJ1-4; the D gene is possibly TRBD1 (5 bases). The V end lost 3 bases, the J end lost 8 bases, and 15 bases lay between the germline ends. The CDR3 spans 15 residues. Germline V CDR1 and CDR2: KGHDR, SFDVKD. CDR3 DNA: TGTGCCACCAGTGATCCCCGACAGCGGAGAGAAAAACTGTTTTTT. Its protein is CATSDPRQRREKLFF.

This clonotype was seen at least ten times. The J gene is TRBJ1-5, the V gene TRBV5-1, with D hard to call. V gave up 2 bases and J gave up 11 bases, with 14 bases separating them. The CDR3 spans 13 residues. Germline V gives CDR1 SGHRS, CDR2 YFSETQ. CDR3 DNA sequence: TGCGCCAGCAGCTTAGAGGGTATCGGATCCCAGCATTTT. It translates to CASSLEGIGSQHF.

Concerning this clonotype: A clone one base away is much larger, so this may be a read error. The rearrangement links TRBV12-3 or TRBV12-4 to TRBJ2-3, with D tentatively TRBD1 (5 bases). The length of the CDR3 is 15 residues. The V gene lost 1 base and the J gene lost 0 bases, with 8 bases spanning the gap. CDR3 bases: TGTGCCAGCAGTTTAGACCAGGGCAGCACAGATACGCAGTATTTT. This gives the protein CASSLDQGSTDTQYF.

Note on this clonotype: Possible read error: a much larger clone is one base away. The chain couples TRBV30 to TRBJ1-2; possible D gene TRBD1, 5 bases. Germline values: CDR1 GTSNPN, CDR2 SVGIG (reference sequence). CDR3 length: 14 amino acids. V lost 1 base and J lost 5, with 14 bases in between. The CDR3 nucleotides read TGTGCCTGGAGTGAGGGGAAGAGCTCTTATGGCTACACCTTC. It encodes CAWSEGKSSYGYTF.

In this sample, this clonotype is medium-sized (0.01 to 0.1%). This chain uses TRBV6-5 with TRBJ1-5, with 7 bases that match TRBD1. V was clipped by 5 bases and J by 0 bases; unmatched bases: 1. The germline CDR1 and CDR2 sequences are MNHEY and SVGAGI. This CDR3 region has 14 residues. The CDR3 nucleotides read TGTGCCAGCAGTCGGGACAGTAGCAATCAGCCCCAGCATTTT. It yields the protein CASSRDSSNQPQHF.

This clonotype has at least ten counts. The chain has TRBV29-1 and TRBJ2-6; possibly TRBD1 or TRBD2 for D (5 bases each). This CDR3 is built from 16 residues. The germline gives CDR1 SQVTM, CDR2 ANQGSEA. Trimming took off 7 bases at V and 0 bases at J, with 16 bases between the two ends. The CDR3 DNA is TGCAGCGAGGACCAGGGAACTAGCTCTGGGGCCAACGTCCTGACTTTC. Amino acids: CSEDQGTSSGANVLTF.

This clonotype is labeled medium-sized. The chain is built from TRBV20-1 and TRBJ2-1, with a tentative D call TRBD1 (6 bases). The CDR3 has 16 amino acids. Germline CDR1 DFQATT, CDR2 SNEGSKA (reference sequence). V was pared by 4 bases and J by 7 bases, with 23 bases between. The CDR3 loop reads CSAIPPRGGVENEQFF. The CDR3 DNA reads TGCAGTGCTATTCCCCCCCGAGGGGGAGTCGAAAATGAGCAGTTCTTC.

This clonotype counts as medium-sized. The gene calls are TRBV25-1 and TRBJ1-1; D unclear. The V and J ends lost 7 bases and 0 bases respectively, with 9 bases between them. The CDR3 is 13 residues long. The germline CDR1 and CDR2 sequences are MGHDK and SYGVNS. The CDR3 region is CASNRNLNTEAFF. As DNA, the CDR3 is TGTGCCAGCAATAGAAACTTGAACACTGAAGCTTTCTTT.

This clonotype has at least ten counts. The V and J genes are TRBV15 and TRBJ1-5; 7 bases are a match to TRBD1. The CDR3 has 14 residues. Germline V gives CDR1 LNHNV, CDR2 YYDKDF (reference sequence). V was pared by 4 bases and J by 4 bases, with 4 bases of the junction left unmatched. This CDR3 is CATSTGTENQPQHF. The CDR3 DNA follows: TGTGCCACCAGCACCGGGACAGAAAATCAGCCCCAGCATTTT. The variable domain in full, completed from reference TRBV15 and TRBJ1-5, reads DAMVIQNPRYQVTQFGKPVTLSCSQTLNHNVMYWYQQKSSQAPKLLFHYYDKDFNNEADTPDNFQSRRPNTSFCFLDIRSPGLGDTAMYLCATSTGTENQPQHFGDGTRLSIL.

On this clonotype: A read error may be the cause here, since a much bigger clone is one base away. The chain carries TRBV6-2 or TRBV6-3 and TRBJ2-7, with D possibly matching TRBD1 (5 bases). The germline CDR1 and CDR2 sequences are MNHEY and SVGEGT. This CDR3 is built from 15 residues. CDR3 nucleotide sequence: TGTGACAGCAGTTACTCGACAGCTGAGCCTTACGAGCAGTACTTC. This gives the protein CDSSYSTAEPYEQYF.

This clonotype counts as medium-sized (0.01 to 0.1%). The chain employs TRBV27 and TRBJ2-7; no reliable D call. V was shortened by 7 bases and J by 3 bases, with 7 bases between the two germline ends. This CDR3 has 11 amino acids. The germline V gene encodes CDR1 MNHEY and CDR2 SMNVEV (reference sequence). The DNA for the CDR3 is TGTGCCAGCACCCTCCGCTACGAGCAGTACTTC. Translated: CASTLRYEQYF.

This clonotype is termed medium-sized. This chain uses TRBV6-4 with TRBJ2-3; 11 bases line up with TRBD2. Germline CDR1 MRHNA, CDR2 SNTAGT. Germline trimming cut 0 bases from V and 3 bases from J; bases unmatched to any gene: 2. The CDR3 length is 16 residues. The DNA for the CDR3 is TGTGCCAGCAGTGACTCGACTAGCGGGAATACAGATACGCAGTATTTT. Translation gives CASSDSTSGNTDTQYF.

This clonotype is termed medium-sized (0.01 to 0.1%). The rearrangement links TRBV6-5 to TRBJ2-7, with D possibly being TRBD1 (6 bases). The germline gives CDR1 MNHEY, CDR2 SVGAGI. Deletions cut 8 bases from V and 6 bases from J, with 11 bases between. The CDR3 runs 11 residues. This CDR3 is CASLGASEQYF. CDR3 bases: TGTGCCAGCCTGGGGGCGTCCGAGCAGTACTTC.

This clonotype is classed as medium-sized (0.01 to 0.1%). The conserved final phenylalanine or tryptophan is absent from the CDR3, which likely points to a read error. The limits of the CDR3 on the DNA are not certain, so only TCRdb's listed CDR3 is given. The chain joins TRBV7-9 to TRBJ1-2. A total of 8 residues make up the CDR3, ends included. CDR1 and CDR2 from the germline V gene are SEHNR and FQNEAQ (reference sequence). CDR3 sequence: CASSSEVL.

The rearrangement uses TRBV11-2 and TRBJ2-3, with D unresolved. The CDR3 extends over 11 amino acids. CDR1 and CDR2 (germline): SGHAT, FQNNGV. V gave up 5 bases and J gave up 5 bases, with 5 bases separating them. This CDR3 is CASSLRDTQYF. The CDR3 DNA reads TGTGCCAGCAGCCTCAGAGATACGCAGTATTTT.

This clonotype is labeled as medium-sized. Germline and junction disagree at one end, which may indicate a read error. The chain joins TRBV3-1 to TRBJ1-5; D not certain. The CDR3 runs 14 residues. Germline CDR1 and CDR2: LGHDT and YNNKEL (reference sequence). CDR3 sequence reads: CASSDPETNHPQHF. CDR3 nucleotides: TGTGCCAGCAGCGACCCCGAGACTAATCATCCCCAGCATTTT.

This clonotype was seen at least ten times. The chain is built from TRBV6-4 and TRBJ2-2; D unclear. Germline V CDR1 and CDR2: MRHNA, SNTAGT. The V gene lost 5 bases and the J gene lost 6 bases, with 10 bases spanning the gap. The CDR3 length is 13 residues. The CDR3 DNA reads TGTGCCAGCAGTCGAGATCATCCCGGGGAGCTGTTTTTT. This gives the protein CASSRDHPGELFF.

At least ten counts were recorded for this clonotype. At one of its ends the junction is not consistent with the germline gene, which may arise from a read error. In nucleotides, the CDR3 is TGTACCAGCAGTCGAGGGGCAGCGCGACAAGAGACCCAGTACTTC. Translated, it gives CTSSRGAARQETQYF. V is TRBV12-3 or TRBV12-4 and J is TRBJ2-5; D is possibly TRBD1 or TRBD2 (5 bases each). CDR3 length: 15 amino acids.

Sample share makes this clonotype medium-sized. The chain joins TRBV7-9 to TRBJ1-1; D ambiguous. The CDR3 extends over 13 amino acids. Trimming cost V 5 bases and J 1 base, with 8 bases left between them. In germline, CDR1 is SEHNR, CDR2 FQNEAQ (reference sequence). CDR3 in DNA: TGTGCCAGCAGCGCCGGTCCGAACACTGAAGCTTTCTTT. Translating it yields CASSAGPNTEAFF.

By proportion, this clonotype is medium-sized (0.01 to 0.1%). The chain is built from TRBV29-1 and TRBJ1-1; D uncertain. The CDR3 runs 13 residues. V shed 1 base and J shed 1 base, with 7 bases lying between them. The germline CDR1 and CDR2 sequences are SQVTM and ANQGSEA. The CDR3 region has the DNA TGCAGCGTTGAAGCGGCCAGGAACACTGAAGCTTTCTTT. Amino acid sequence: CSVEAARNTEAFF.